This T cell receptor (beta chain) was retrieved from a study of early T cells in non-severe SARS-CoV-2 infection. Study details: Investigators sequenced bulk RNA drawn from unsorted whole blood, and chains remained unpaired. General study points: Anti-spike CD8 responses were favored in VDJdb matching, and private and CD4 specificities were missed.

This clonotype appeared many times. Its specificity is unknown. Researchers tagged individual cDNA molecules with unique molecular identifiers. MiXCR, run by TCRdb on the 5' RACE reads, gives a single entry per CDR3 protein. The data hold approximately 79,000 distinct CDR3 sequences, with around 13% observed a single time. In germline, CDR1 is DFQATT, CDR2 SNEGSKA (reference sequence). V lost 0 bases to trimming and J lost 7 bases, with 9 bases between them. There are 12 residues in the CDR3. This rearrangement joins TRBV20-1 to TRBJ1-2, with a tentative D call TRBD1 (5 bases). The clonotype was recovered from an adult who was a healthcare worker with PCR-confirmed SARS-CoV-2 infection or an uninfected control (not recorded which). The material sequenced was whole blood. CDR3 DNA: TGCAGTGCTAGAGATCTAAGGGGTGGCTACACCTTC. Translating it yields CSARDLRGGYTF.